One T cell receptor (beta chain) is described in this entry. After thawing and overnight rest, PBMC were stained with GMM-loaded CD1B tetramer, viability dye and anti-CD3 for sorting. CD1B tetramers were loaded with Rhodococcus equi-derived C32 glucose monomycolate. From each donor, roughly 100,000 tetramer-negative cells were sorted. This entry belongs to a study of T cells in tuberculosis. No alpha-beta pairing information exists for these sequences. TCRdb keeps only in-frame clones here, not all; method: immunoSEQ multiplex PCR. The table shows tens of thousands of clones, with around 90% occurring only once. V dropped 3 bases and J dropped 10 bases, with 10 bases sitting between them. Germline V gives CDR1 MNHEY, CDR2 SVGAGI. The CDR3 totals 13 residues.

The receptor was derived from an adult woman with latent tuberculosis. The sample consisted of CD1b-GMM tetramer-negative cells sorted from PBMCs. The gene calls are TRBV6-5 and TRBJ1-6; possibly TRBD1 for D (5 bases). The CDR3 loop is CASSYGGRSPLHF. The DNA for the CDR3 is TGTGCCAGCAGTTATGGGGGGAGGTCACCCCTCCACTTT.